This T cell receptor beta chain was sequenced for a study of T cell responses to AZD1222 COVID-19 vaccine. V lost 0 bases, J lost 4 bases, and 3 bases lay in between. This CDR3 has 12 amino acids. Germline CDR1 and CDR2: SGDLS and YYNGEE. Measured with immunoSEQ multiplex PCR; TCRdb has only the in-frame clones, and not every one. This sample yields fewer than 70,000 clones, of which about 87% are seen a single time; 4% to 5% belongs to the top ten. Study-level points and caveats: Researchers report vaccine-associated CD4 TCRs spanning spike, with dominance at 160-218 and 743-854. Donors in the cohort were predominantly white British and more often female, and clonal diversity was possibly underestimated. Compared with day 0, the breadth and depth of the Spike-specific TCR repertoire rose significantly after two doses of AZD1222. Seropositive at baseline were only a handful of AZD1222 recipients.

Remarks on this clone: What it binds is not known.

The chain joins TRBV9 to TRBJ2-3; D not resolved. The material sequenced was peripheral blood, taken on day 0 of AZD1222 vaccination. The receptor was derived from an adult in good health. CDR3 coding DNA: TGTGCCAGCAGCGTAGTTCCAGATACGCAGTATTTT. It yields the protein CASSVVPDTQYF. Together with reference TRBV9 and TRBJ2-3, the CDR3 gives the full variable domain: DSGVTQTPKHLITATGQRVTLRCSPRSGDLSVYWYQQSLDQGLQFLIQYYNGEERAKGNILERFSAQQFPDLHSELNLSSLELGDSALYFCASSVVPDTQYFGPGTRLTVL.